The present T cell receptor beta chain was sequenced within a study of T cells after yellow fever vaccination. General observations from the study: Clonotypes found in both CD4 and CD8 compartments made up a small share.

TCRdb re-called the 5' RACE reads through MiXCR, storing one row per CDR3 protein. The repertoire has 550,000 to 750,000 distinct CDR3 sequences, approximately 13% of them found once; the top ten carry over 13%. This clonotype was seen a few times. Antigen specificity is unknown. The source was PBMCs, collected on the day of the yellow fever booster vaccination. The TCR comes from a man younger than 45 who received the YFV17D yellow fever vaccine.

The CDR3 spells CASSLGSGASTIYF. For the CDR3, the DNA is TGCGCCAGCAGCTTGGGATCAGGGGCGAGCACCATATATTTT. The chain joins TRBV5-1 to TRBJ1-3, with D perhaps matching TRBD1 (6 bases). The CDR3 contains 14 residues. V was trimmed by 0 bases and J by 9 bases, leaving 13 bases between them. From germline, CDR1 is SGHRS and CDR2 YFSETQ.